One and the same sample provided the 18 T cell receptor beta chains below, sequenced in a study of human T cells and chemical hapten exposure. Unfractionated whole blood yielded the extracted total RNA. MiXCR, applied by TCRdb to the 5' RACE reads, yields one record per CDR3 protein. This table has tens of thousands of distinct CDR3 sequences, 6% to 8.5% appearing once. The receptors were sampled from a male donor in good health.

On this clonotype: Just one base apart from a much larger clone, this may be a read error. V gene TRBV12-5 combines with J gene TRBJ1-2; D ambiguous. The CDR3 is 14 amino acids. Germline V CDR1 and CDR2: LGHNT, FRNRAP. With 5 bases removed from V and 8 bases from J, the gap between germline ends came to 18 bases. The CDR3 here is CASGPWPPSQGYTF. The DNA of the CDR3 is TGTGCTAGTGGTCCTTGGCCCCCTTCTCAAGGCTACACCTTC.

J is TRBJ2-3 and V is TRBV11-1; D gene uncertain. Trimming removed 2 bases from V and 1 base from J, with 13 bases in between. Germline CDR1 reads SGHAT; CDR2 reads FQDESV (reference sequence). This CDR3 comprises 16 residues. The chain's CDR3 is CASSLLLPGGTDTQYF. CDR3 nucleotide sequence: TGTGCCAGCAGCTTACTTCTACCGGGTGGCACAGATACGCAGTATTTT.

The V call is TRBV7-9, the J call TRBJ2-3; D is undetermined. The V end lost 0 bases, the J end lost 2 bases, and 3 bases lay between the germline ends. Germline V CDR1 and CDR2: SEHNR, FQNEAQ (reference sequence). The CDR3 runs 13 residues. CDR3 protein: CASSLADTDTQYF. The CDR3 DNA is TGTGCCAGCAGCTTAGCTGACACAGATACGCAGTATTTT.

This clonotype was picked up a small number of times. The chain recombines TRBV14 with TRBJ2-1; D ambiguous. Germline loops: CDR1 SGHDN, CDR2 FVKESK. The CDR3 has 12 amino acids. Trimming removed 3 bases from V and 9 bases from J, with 9 bases in between. CDR3 bases: TGTGCCAGCAGCCAGGAGTTTCTTGAGCAGTTCTTC. It specifies CASSQEFLEQFF.

The chain links TRBV7-9 to TRBJ1-5; the D is unclear. Germline CDR1 reads SEHNR; CDR2 reads FQNEAQ (reference sequence). The CDR3 has 14 residues. The V end lost 5 bases, the J end lost 5 bases, and 13 bases lay between the germline ends. CDR3 nucleotide sequence: TGTGCCAGCAGCCGGGGTAGGCAGGATCAGCCCCAGCATTTT. The encoded protein is CASSRGRQDQPQHF.

This chain uses TRBV5-5 with TRBJ1-4; D is ambiguous. CDR3 length equals 14 residues. Germline V CDR1 and CDR2: SGHKS, YYEKEE (reference sequence). Trimming removed 4 bases from V and 5 bases from J, with 12 bases in between. As DNA, the CDR3 is TGTGCCAGCAGCCCAAACACCGGGAATGAAAAACTGTTTTTT. Translation: CASSPNTGNEKLFF.

Only a few counts were recorded for this clonotype. V usage is TRBV5-5 and J usage is TRBJ1-1; D gene ambiguous. Germline CDR1 reads SGHKS; CDR2 reads YYEKEE (reference sequence). The CDR3 runs 12 residues. The V end was cut by 4 bases, the J end by 11 bases, with 15 bases between. The CDR3 region has the DNA TGTGCCAGCAGCCCGAGGGTTCAGACGGCTTTCTTT. It encodes CASSPRVQTAFF.

This clonotype was recorded a few times. V is TRBV7-2 and J is TRBJ2-5; 9 nucleotides agree with TRBD1. CDR1 is SGHTA and CDR2 is FQGNSA in the germline V gene. Trimming cost V 1 base and J 5 bases; bases outside gene matches: 5. This CDR3 spans 15 amino acids. The chain's CDR3 is CASSLVDRGGETQYF. The CDR3 DNA reads as TGTGCCAGCAGCTTAGTGGACAGGGGCGGGGAGACCCAGTACTTC. The full variable domain, rest sourced from reference TRBV7-2 and TRBJ2-5, is GAGVSQSPSNKVTEKGKDVELRCDPISGHTALYWYRQSLGQGLEFLIYFQGNSAPDKSGLPSDRFSAERTGGSVSTLTIQRTQQEDSAVYLCASSLVDRGGETQYFGPGTRLLVL.

This clonotype was picked up many times. The J gene is TRBJ2-7, the V gene TRBV13, with D possibly matching TRBD1 (7 bases). With 1 base removed from V and 1 base from J, the gap between germline ends came to 23 bases. Germline CDR1 and CDR2: PRHDT and FYEKMQ (reference sequence). CDR3 length equals 19 residues. CDR3 amino acids: CASSLENDGGQSPSYEQYF. The CDR3 nucleotides are TGTGCCAGCAGCTTAGAGAACGACGGGGGACAGTCTCCATCCTACGAGCAGTACTTC. The full variable domain, with the rest looked up from reference TRBV13 and TRBJ2-7, is AAGVIQSPRHLIKEKRETATLKCYPIPRHDTVYWYQQGPGQDPQFLISFYEKMQSDKGSIPDRFSAQQFSDYHSELNMSSLELGDSALYFCASSLENDGGQSPSYEQYFGPGTRLTVT.

This clonotype showed up just a few times. The V call is TRBV20-1, the J call TRBJ2-3, with TRBD2 matching over 10 bases. With 2 bases clipped from V and 5 bases from J, the junction kept 10 bases outside the gene matches. The CDR3 loop spans 16 amino acids. Germline V gene sequence: CDR1 DFQATT, CDR2 SNEGSKA (reference sequence). The CDR3 DNA sequence: TGCAGTGCTAGATCTGCGAGCGGGGGGGCGGGAGATACGCAGTATTTT. Protein sequence: CSARSASGGAGDTQYF.

This clonotype was found many times. This rearrangement joins TRBV5-1 to TRBJ2-7; 9 bases line up with TRBD1. V shed 0 bases, J shed 4 bases, and the junction held 14 bases outside the gene matches. The CDR3 is 18 residues long. The germline V gene encodes CDR1 SGHRS and CDR2 YFSETQ. The CDR3 spells CASSLAGTGITRGYEQYF. In DNA form, the CDR3 reads TGCGCCAGCAGCTTGGCCGGGACAGGGATTACCCGGGGGTACGAGCAGTACTTC.

This clonotype was found a few times. The gene calls are TRBV28 and TRBJ2-4; tentative D call: TRBD1 (5 bases). The length of the CDR3 is 15 residues. Trimming took off 2 bases at V and 2 bases at J, with 10 bases between the two ends. Per the germline V gene, CDR1 is MDHEN and CDR2 is SYDVKM. The CDR3 DNA reads TGTGCCAGCAGTTTACGGGTGGGGCCCAAAAACATTCAGTACTTC. This codes for CASSLRVGPKNIQYF.

This clonotype is medium-sized by share. The chain combines TRBV29-1 with TRBJ1-1, with D hard to call. The CDR3 extends over 13 amino acids. The V and J ends lost 4 bases and 0 bases respectively, with 9 bases between them. Germline assignment: CDR1 SQVTM and CDR2 ANQGSEA. Here the CDR3 reads CSVVSGMNTEAFF. The CDR3 DNA reads TGCAGCGTTGTATCCGGTATGAACACTGAAGCTTTCTTT.

This clonotype was recorded at least ten times. V and J are TRBV6-6 and TRBJ2-1; 7 nucleotides match TRBD2. The junction had 5 bases not matched to a gene; V was cut back by 0 bases and J by 6 bases. This CDR3 is built from 15 residues. Germline V gene lookup returns CDR1 MNHNY and CDR2 SVGAGI (reference sequence). The CDR3 loop reads CASSYSVSSGNEQFF. The CDR3 DNA sequence: TGTGCCAGCAGTTACTCGGTCTCTAGCGGCAATGAGCAGTTCTTC.

This clonotype occurred many times. The genes are TRBV5-1 and TRBJ2-7; D is possibly TRBD1 (5 bases). Germline lookup yields CDR1 SGHRS and CDR2 YFSETQ. Trimming took 5 bases from V and 0 from J, leaving 12 bases between them. This CDR3 is built from 14 residues. Here the CDR3 reads CASRLGLLSYEQYF. The CDR3 DNA reads as TGCGCCAGCAGACTGGGGCTGCTCTCCTACGAGCAGTACTTC.

This clonotype appeared a few times. The chain joins TRBV7-2 to TRBJ2-7; 7 bases line up with TRBD1. This CDR3 comprises 16 residues. The germline gives CDR1 SGHTA, CDR2 FQGNSA. J was trimmed by 3 bases and V by 5 bases; bases with no gene match: 13. This CDR3 reads CASSVAGGFLFYEQYF. CDR3 bases: TGTGCCAGCAGCGTGGCAGGGGGTTTTCTTTTCTACGAGCAGTACTTC.

The chain links TRBV20-1 to TRBJ2-5; 7 bases agree with TRBD2. Germline loops: CDR1 DFQATT, CDR2 SNEGSKA (reference sequence). The junction had 2 bases not matched to a gene; V was cut back by 2 bases and J by 2 bases. CDR3 length: 13 amino acids. The CDR3 bases are TGCAGTGCTAGACATAGCGGGCAAGAGACCCAGTACTTC. This translates into CSARHSGQETQYF.

This clonotype has ten or more counts. This rearrangement joins TRBV6-5 to TRBJ2-7; D gene unclear. The length of the CDR3 is 14 residues. CDR1 and CDR2 from the germline V gene are MNHEY and SVGAGI. Between the trimmed V and J ends, which lost 0 bases and 2 bases, there was a span of 8 bases. Here the CDR3 DNA reads TGTGCCAGCAGTTACTCGATAACCGCCTACGAGCAGTACTTC. The encoded protein is CASSYSITAYEQYF.